One and the same sample provided the 3 T cell receptor beta chains below, sequenced in a study of vaccination and CD4 T cells after COVID-19. These receptors have no identified antigens. Treatment here: approximately 10-day PBMC culture with coronavirus spike peptide pools or control peptides (ViraFEST assay). Sequenced with the Oncomine TCR Beta short-read assay was DNA taken from cultured CD4+ T cells. TCRdb passed the PCR reads through MiXCR, listing each CDR3 protein once. Found here are approximately 12,000 distinct CDR3 sequences, roughly 44% of them singletons; the top ten hold around 19%. The sequenced sample was cultured CD4+ T cells from blood. The receptor set was obtained from a human donor with COVID-19.

This clonotype has more than one count but fewer than ten. This rearrangement joins TRBV10-2 to TRBJ2-2; 9 bases line up with TRBD1. The CDR3 has 14 residues. With V trimmed by 8 bases and J by 1 base, 2 bases remained unmatched. Germline V lookup: CDR1 WSHSY, CDR2 SAAADI. The CDR3, as DNA: TGCGCCAGCTCGGGACAGGGGAACACCGGGGAGCTGTTTTTT. As protein: CASSGQGNTGELFF.

V and J are TRBV12-5 and TRBJ2-2; D gene ambiguous. Germline V lookup: CDR1 LGHNT, CDR2 FRNRAP. CDR3 length: 14 residues. Trimming pared 1 base from V and 5 bases from J, leaving 8 bases between. CDR3 DNA sequence: TGTGCTAGTGGTTTGGACGGGTTAACCGGGGAGCTGTTTTTT. Amino acids: CASGLDGLTGELFF.

This clonotype was detected a few times. The chain carries TRBV27 and TRBJ1-5, with a possible D match to TRBD1 (5 bases). The germline CDR1 and CDR2 sequences are MNHEY and SMNVEV (reference sequence). V lost 8 bases and J 2 bases, leaving 10 bases between the germline ends. The CDR3 has 13 amino acids. As DNA, the CDR3 is TGTGCCAGCGGGGGTGAGGGCAATCAGCCCCAGCATTTT. This gives the protein CASGGEGNQPQHF.